This T cell receptor (beta chain) is from a study of T cells in Graves' hyperthyroidism and ophthalmopathy. Using RNA transcripts as the source, TCR beta CDR3 regions were amplified. TCR CDR3 regions were first amplified by RT-PCR with HTBI primers. TCRdb re-derived calls from the multiplex PCR reads in MiXCR, one entry per CDR3 protein. The sample includes 450,000 to 700,000 distinct CDR3 sequences, 46% seen only once; the top ten take around 8%. Germline values: CDR1 DFQATT, CDR2 SNEGSKA (reference sequence). The CDR3 is made up of 15 amino acids. Trimming cost V 3 bases and J 0 bases, with 12 bases left between them. This clonotype was seen repeatedly, ten times or more.

J is TRBJ1-5 and V is TRBV20-1; TRBD1 might be the D (5 bases). Source material: peripheral blood or thyroid tissue (not recorded which). This sequence was found in a woman younger than 35 with Graves' hyperthyroidism. The CDR3 nucleotides are TGCAGTGCTAGCGAGACAGCCGATAGCAATCAGCCCCAGCATTTT. Residues: CSASETADSNQPQHF.